One sample yielded the 31 T cell receptor beta chains listed below, sequenced in a study of identifying expanded T cells in peripheral blood. Repertoires were generated with immunoSEQ multiplex PCR, while TCRdb's copy carries only in-frame clones and drops some. The profile covers around 100,000 clones, with around 89% appearing a single time and roughly 14% taken by the ten largest. Material for sequencing was blood. The receptor set was obtained from a person aged 18 to 75 in good health.

The genes are TRBV10-1 and TRBJ2-7; D gene unclear. V lost 8 bases and J 5 bases, leaving 13 bases between the germline ends. CDR1 and CDR2 from the germline V gene are WNHNN and SYGVQD (reference sequence). This CDR3 is 12 amino acids long. CDR3 DNA: TGCGCCAGCCTCGGACGAAACCACGAGCAGTACTTC. Amino acids: CASLGRNHEQYF.

The chain recombines TRBV13 with TRBJ1-2; D unresolved. The CDR3 spans 14 residues. CDR1 is PRHDT and CDR2 is FYEKMQ in the germline V gene (reference sequence). With 5 bases removed from V and 4 bases from J, the gap between germline ends came to 14 bases. In DNA form, the CDR3 reads TGTGCCAGCAGCCCCGCCGGCGGGAGCTATGGCTACACCTTC. As protein: CASSPAGGSYGYTF.

The chain carries TRBV28 and TRBJ2-7; 7 bases line up with TRBD2. The junction had 15 bases not matched to a gene; V was cut back by 6 bases and J by 7 bases. Germline lookup yields CDR1 MDHEN and CDR2 SYDVKM. The CDR3 runs to 15 residues. The CDR3 DNA follows: TGTGCCAGCAGCCCCGCTAGCGGCCCGATGAGGGAGCAGTACTTC. Translation: CASSPASGPMREQYF.

This clone was picked up one time. V is TRBV19 and J is TRBJ1-5; D ambiguous. The CDR3 totals 15 residues. V gave up 3 bases and J gave up 7 bases, with 16 bases separating them. The germline gives CDR1 LNHDA, CDR2 SQIVND (reference sequence). The CDR3 nucleotides read TGTGCCAGTAGTATTACCGGGAACGTCGGACAGCCCCAGCATTTT. Amino acid sequence: CASSITGNVGQPQHF. The full variable domain, in which reference TRBV19 and TRBJ1-5 provide the parts outside the CDR3, is DGGITQSPKYLFRKEGQNVTLSCEQNLNHDAMYWYRQDPGQGLRLIYYSQIVNDFQKGDIAEGYSVSREKKESFPLTVTSAQKNPTAFYLCASSITGNVGQPQHFGDGTRLSIL.

The V gene is TRBV5-1, the J gene TRBJ2-5; D remains unclear. This CDR3 has 12 residues. Germline V CDR1 and CDR2: SGHRS, YFSETQ. V was clipped by 0 bases and J by 2 bases, with 2 bases between them. The CDR3 nucleotides read TGCGCCAGCAGCTTGGGGCAAGAGACCCAGTACTTC. Residues: CASSLGQETQYF.

The rearrangement uses TRBV5-4 and TRBJ2-7, with 9 nucleotides matching TRBD2. The CDR3 consists of 14 residues. The germline CDR1 and CDR2 sequences are SGHNT and YYREEE (reference sequence). The V and J ends lost 6 bases and 6 bases, in that order; junction bases with no gene match: 10. CDR3 DNA: TGTGCCAGCACGATTACGGGACTAGCTTCCGAGCAGTACTTC. This gives the protein CASTITGLASEQYF.

The rearrangement uses TRBV7-8 and TRBJ2-3; TRBD2 aligns across 9 bases. CDR3 length equals 18 residues. The ends lost 3 bases at V and 2 bases at J; junction bases unmatched: 12. Germline loops: CDR1 SGHVS, CDR2 FQNEAQ. CDR3: CASSFPQPKREATDTQYF. Written as DNA, the CDR3 is TGTGCCAGCAGCTTCCCACAGCCCAAGCGGGAGGCCACAGATACGCAGTATTTT.

A single count supports this clone. The chain joins TRBV5-6 to TRBJ2-1; 11 bases are a match to TRBD2. This CDR3 is built from 17 residues. CDR1 SGHDT and CDR2 YYEEEE come from the germline V gene. V shed 1 base and J 4 bases; nucleotides not matched to a gene: 7. CDR3 in DNA: TGTGCCAGCAGCTTGACTGTACTAGCGGGAGAGTACAATGAGCAGTTCTTC. Translated, it gives CASSLTVLAGEYNEQFF.

This clone was recorded only once. This chain connects TRBV29-1 to TRBJ2-5; D is perhaps TRBD2 (5 bases). The germline gives CDR1 SQVTM, CDR2 ANQGSEA. Between the trimmed V and J ends, which lost 7 bases and 4 bases, there was a span of 16 bases. The CDR3 covers 13 residues. The CDR3 coding sequence is TGCAGCGATTGGAATCGGGGAAGAGAGACCCAGTACTTC. Residues: CSDWNRGRETQYF. The variable domain in full, with the rest retrieved from reference TRBV29-1 and TRBJ2-5, is SAVISQKPSRDICQRGTSLTIQCQVDSQVTMMFWYRQQPGQSLTLIATANQGSEATYESGFVIDKFPISRPNLTFSTLTVSNMSPEDSSIYLCSDWNRGRETQYFGPGTRLLVL.

The chain recombines TRBV5-3 with TRBJ2-2; no definite D call. TRBV5-3 counts as an open reading frame of uncertain function. The V end was cut by 7 bases, the J end by 6 bases, with 16 bases between. The CDR3 extends over 14 amino acids. Here the CDR3 reads CARAPSRRAGELFF. The CDR3 DNA follows: TGTGCCAGAGCCCCGTCAAGAAGGGCCGGGGAGCTGTTTTTT.

The gene calls are TRBV2 and TRBJ2-7, with 9 bases that match TRBD2. Germline trimming cut 5 bases from V and 3 bases from J; bases unmatched to any gene: 8. The CDR3 runs to 15 residues. Germline V lookup: CDR1 SNHLY, CDR2 FYNNEI. Written as DNA, the CDR3 is TGTGCCAGCAGTCTCCTTAGCGGGAGCGGCTACGAGCAGTACTTC. Its protein is CASSLLSGSGYEQYF.

In this sample, this clone turned up a few times. The chain employs TRBV2 and TRBJ1-2; D uncertain. The CDR3 contains 13 residues. Looked up from germline, CDR1 is SNHLY and CDR2 is FYNNEI. V shed 3 bases and J shed 4 bases, with 9 bases lying between them. CDR3 DNA sequence: TGTGCCAGCAGTGACAGTTACATCTATGGCTACACCTTC. Translated, it gives CASSDSYIYGYTF.

The rearrangement links TRBV18 to TRBJ2-5, with a possible D match to TRBD1 (6 bases). The germline V gene has CDR1 KGHSH and CDR2 LQKENI. This CDR3 is built from 16 residues. V lost 0 bases and J lost 4, with 15 bases in between. CDR3 residues: CASSPPRTALGETQYF. The CDR3 nucleotides are TGTGCCAGCTCACCACCCCGGACAGCCCTAGGAGAGACCCAGTACTTC.

The chain employs TRBV5-1 and TRBJ2-5; D uncertain. Trimming removed 1 base at V and 2 bases at J, with 12 bases between. The CDR3 has 15 residues. CDR1 SGHRS and CDR2 YFSETQ come from the germline V gene. The CDR3, as DNA: TGCGCCAGCAGCTTGCTCACAGACCTACAAGAGACCCAGTACTTC. Protein product: CASSLLTDLQETQYF. The entire variable domain, with the rest obtained from reference TRBV5-1 and TRBJ2-5, is as follows: KAGVTQTPRYLIKTRGQQVTLSCSPISGHRSVSWYQQTPGQGLQFLFEYFSETQRNKGNFPGRFSGRQFSNSRSEMNVSTLELGDSALYLCASSLLTDLQETQYFGPGTRLLVL.

The rearrangement links TRBV29-1 to TRBJ2-1, with a weak D call TRBD1 (6 bases). CDR1 and CDR2 from the germline V gene are SQVTM and ANQGSEA. V lost 8 bases and J 6 bases, leaving 14 bases between the germline ends. This CDR3 spans 12 amino acids. CDR3 DNA sequence: TGCAGCTTCGAGGGGGACCGCAATGAGCAGTTCTTC. This sequence encodes CSFEGDRNEQFF.

This chain uses TRBV7-9 with TRBJ1-2, with a possible D match to TRBD1 (5 bases). This CDR3 contains 14 residues. Trimming shortened V by 1 base and J by 4 bases, and 10 bases separated the two germline ends. The germline V gene has CDR1 SEHNR and CDR2 FQNEAQ (reference sequence). The CDR3 region has the DNA TGTGCCAGCAGCTTAGGGGGCGGGAGCTATGGCTACACCTTC. Amino acid sequence: CASSLGGGSYGYTF.

The gene calls are TRBV7-9 and TRBJ2-3; D gene unclear. This CDR3 comprises 14 residues. Germline CDR1 SEHNR, CDR2 FQNEAQ (reference sequence). V was shortened by 2 bases and J by 0 bases, with 6 bases between the two germline ends. The CDR3: CASSLLISTDTQYF. DNA of the CDR3: TGTGCCAGCAGCTTACTAATAAGCACAGATACGCAGTATTTT.

J is TRBJ1-5 and V is TRBV19; 7 positions agree with TRBD1. The V and J ends lost 5 bases and 7 bases, in that order; junction bases with no gene match: 11. From germline, CDR1 is LNHDA and CDR2 SQIVND (reference sequence). The CDR3 extends over 15 amino acids. The CDR3 DNA follows: TGTGCCAGTAGTGTGGGACAGTCAACATTGCAGCCCCAGCATTTT. Encoded protein: CASSVGQSTLQPQHF. Using reference TRBV19 and TRBJ1-5 for the parts outside the CDR3, the full variable domain is DGGITQSPKYLFRKEGQNVTLSCEQNLNHDAMYWYRQDPGQGLRLIYYSQIVNDFQKGDIAEGYSVSREKKESFPLTVTSAQKNPTAFYLCASSVGQSTLQPQHFGDGTRLSIL.

This clone has a single count. The rearrangement joins TRBV4-1 to TRBJ2-7, with TRBD1 matching 9 bases. Per germline, CDR1 MGHRA and CDR2 YSYEKL. With V trimmed by 1 base and J by 3 bases, 4 bases remained unmatched. This CDR3 comprises 15 residues. CDR3: CASSQGDREGYEQYF. For the CDR3, the DNA is TGCGCCAGCAGCCAAGGGGACAGGGAAGGCTACGAGCAGTACTTC.

The chain is built from TRBV5-6 and TRBJ2-1; D perhaps matches TRBD1 (9 bases). V lost 4 bases, J lost 4 bases, and 24 bases lay in between. This CDR3 region has 18 residues. Per germline, CDR1 SGHDT and CDR2 YYEEEE. The CDR3 region is CASSHDRGRLASYNEQFF. The CDR3 DNA is TGTGCCAGCAGCCACGACAGGGGGAGACTAGCGTCTTACAATGAGCAGTTCTTC.

This clone was observed once. The gene calls are TRBV6-5 and TRBJ2-1; D tentatively fits TRBD1 or TRBD2 (5 bases each). Trimming removed 5 bases from V and 2 bases from J, with 10 bases in between. Germline V lookup: CDR1 MNHEY, CDR2 SVGAGI. The CDR3 is 14 amino acids. CDR3 sequence (DNA): TGTGCCAGCAGTGCCGGGACCACCTACAATGAGCAGTTCTTC. It codes for CASSAGTTYNEQFF.

This clone has only a few counts. This rearrangement joins TRBV27 to TRBJ1-2; 8 bases align to TRBD1. Per germline, CDR1 MNHEY and CDR2 SMNVEV (reference sequence). V was clipped by 6 bases and J by 5 bases; unmatched bases: 14. CDR3 length: 16 residues. CDR3 in DNA: TGTGCCAGCAGCCCCAACCCCGGACAGGGAATGTATGGCTACACCTTC. Encoded protein: CASSPNPGQGMYGYTF.

V and J are TRBV19 and TRBJ1-2; D not resolved. The length of the CDR3 is 13 residues. The germline CDR1 and CDR2 sequences are LNHDA and SQIVND (reference sequence). Trimming removed 7 bases from V and 5 bases from J, with 14 bases in between. The CDR3 coding sequence is TGTGCCAGTACCACGTACAGTGGGTATGGCTACACCTTC. It encodes CASTTYSGYGYTF.

V usage is TRBV29-1 and J usage is TRBJ2-2; 10 bases are shared with TRBD2. The CDR3 consists of 17 residues. CDR1 is SQVTM, CDR2 ANQGSEA, per germline. V gave up 7 bases and J gave up 0 bases; unmatched junction bases: 11. This CDR3 reads CSALTSGKSTNTGELFF. The CDR3 DNA follows: TGCAGCGCCCTAACTAGCGGGAAGTCCACGAACACCGGGGAGCTGTTTTTT.

The V call is TRBV6-1, the J call TRBJ2-3, with a tentative D call TRBD1 (6 bases). The CDR3 covers 17 residues. Trimming cost V 3 bases and J 0 bases, with 16 bases left between them. Germline CDR1 reads MNHNS; CDR2 reads SASEGT. The CDR3 reads CASSDKGRGGSTDTQYF. Written as DNA, the CDR3 is TGTGCCAGCAGTGACAAGGGGAGAGGGGGTAGCACAGATACGCAGTATTTT.

The chain uses TRBV5-1 and TRBJ1-3; TRBD1 agrees at 9 bases. Germline V gene data show CDR1 as SGHRS and CDR2 as YFSETQ. With V trimmed by 4 bases and J by 3 bases, 8 bases remained unmatched. CDR3 size: 16 residues. The CDR3 here is CASSDGQGLVGNTIYF. The CDR3 DNA sequence: TGCGCCAGCAGCGACGGACAGGGGCTTGTTGGAAACACCATATATTTT. The full variable domain, rest sourced from reference TRBV5-1 and TRBJ1-3, is KAGVTQTPRYLIKTRGQQVTLSCSPISGHRSVSWYQQTPGQGLQFLFEYFSETQRNKGNFPGRFSGRQFSNSRSEMNVSTLELGDSALYLCASSDGQGLVGNTIYFGEGSWLTVV.

This rearrangement joins TRBV4-3 to TRBJ2-4; D not certain. The CDR3 covers 18 residues. The ends were cut back, 5 bases at V and 1 base at J, with 21 bases in the middle. CDR1 is LGHNA and CDR2 is YSLEER in the germline V gene. The CDR3 region has the DNA TGCGCCAGCAGCTTCAATGTCGGGTCTTTACTGGCCAAAAACATTCAGTACTTC. Its translation is CASSFNVGSLLAKNIQYF.

J is TRBJ2-5 and V is TRBV27, with D perhaps being TRBD1 or TRBD2 (5 bases each). Looked up from germline, CDR1 is MNHEY and CDR2 is SMNVEV (reference sequence). Trimming took 8 bases from V and 1 from J, leaving 14 bases between them. The length of the CDR3 is 14 residues. The CDR3, as DNA: TGTGCCAGCGGAGACTGGGACCGCCAAGAGACCCAGTACTTC. It is translated as CASGDWDRQETQYF.

J is TRBJ2-3 and V is TRBV19; D call uncertain. Trimming left V 3 bases short and J 7 bases short, with 8 bases between. The CDR3 sequence is 12 residues long. The germline gives CDR1 LNHDA, CDR2 SQIVND (reference sequence). Written as DNA, the CDR3 is TGTGCCAGTAGTATGGGCTCAAATACGCAGTATTTT. Translated: CASSMGSNTQYF.

This chain uses TRBV5-4 with TRBJ2-7; a possible D gene is TRBD1 (6 bases). The V gene lost 4 bases and the J gene lost 2 bases, with 16 bases spanning the gap. CDR3 length: 15 residues. Germline V lookup: CDR1 SGHNT, CDR2 YYREEE (reference sequence). Here the CDR3 reads CASSLSPGTTYEQYF. In DNA form, the CDR3 reads TGTGCCAGCAGCCTAAGCCCCGGGACAACCTACGAGCAGTACTTC.

The chain joins TRBV28 to TRBJ2-7, with D possibly TRBD1 on 6 matching bases. Germline lookup yields CDR1 MDHEN and CDR2 SYDVKM. The germline V and J ends were trimmed by 9 bases and 2 bases, with 14 bases remaining between them. The CDR3 has 13 amino acids. CDR3 nucleotide sequence: TGTGCCAGTTCCGGACAGATCCCCTACGAGCAGTACTTC. Protein: CASSGQIPYEQYF.